This is a list of T cell receptor beta chains from one sample in a study of OX40 agonist ivuxolimab in advanced cancers. Data came from immunoSEQ multiplex PCR; TCRdb stores just in-frame clones and leaves some out. Of about 75,000 clones listed, approximately 86% are singletons. The sequencing here drew on CD4+ or CD8+ T cells sorted from blood, taken in a trial of the OX40 agonist ivuxolimab. The receptors stem from an adult with an advanced solid tumor such as melanoma, head and neck, liver or kidney cancer. Both conserved end residues are part of each CDR3. D genes are given only for firm matches. Clone size is not always given. Where it is, it says once, few, many or a class for expanded clones.

.	TRBV2	TRBJ2-7	TRBD1	TGTGCCAGCAGAGCCGGGACAGGGGGTTCCCAGCAGTACTTC	CASRAGTGGSQQYF
.	TRBV7-2	TRBJ2-7	TRBD2	TGTGCCAGCAGCTGGACTAGCGGGGGCTCCTACGAGCAGTACTTC	CASSWTSGGSYEQYF
.	TRBV6-1	TRBJ1-5	TRBD1	TGTGCCAGCAGTGTTGGACAGGCTGGCAATCAGCCCCAGCATTTT	CASSVGQAGNQPQHF
once	TRBV5-4	TRBJ1-1	.	TGTGCCAGCAGCGAAATCGGAGGGTACACTGAAGCTTTCTTT	CASSEIGGYTEAFF
.	TRBV5-6	TRBJ2-7	.	TGTGCCAGCAGCTCCTTAGGGACCTACGAGCAGTACTTC	CASSSLGTYEQYF
.	TRBV2	TRBJ1-1	.	TGTGCCAGCCCGAACGTTCGGGGTGAAGCTTTCTTT	CASPNVRGEAFF
few	TRBV4-1	TRBJ1-1	TRBD1	TGCGCCAGCAGCCAAATAGACAGGGCCACTGAAGCTTTCTTT	CASSQIDRATEAFF
.	TRBV5-4	TRBJ1-1	TRBD1	TGTGCCAGCAGCTCTCGACAGGGGGCCCGGACTGAAGCTTTCTTT	CASSSRQGARTEAFF
once	TRBV9	TRBJ1-1	.	TGTGCCAGCAGCGTAGCCCAAGACAGCGTGACCCTATTGAACACTGAAGCTTTCTTT	CASSVAQDSVTLLNTEAFF
once	TRBV7-9	TRBJ1-4	TRBD1	TGTGCCAGCAGCCGTATGACAGGGGGGCTCGGTAATGAAAAACTGTTTTTT	CASSRMTGGLGNEKLFF
.	TRBV7-6	TRBJ2-3	TRBD2	TGTGCCAGCAGCTCCGTCCCGGGACTAGCGGGGGGGCCGAAGACAGATACGCAGTATTTT	CASSSVPGLAGGPKTDTQYF
few	TRBV27	TRBJ2-2	.	TGTGCCAGCAGTTTAAGGGGGGAGCTGTTTTTT	CASSLRGELFF
.	TRBV4-3	TRBJ1-6	.	TGCGCCAGCAGCCTGACAGCCGATAATTCACCCCTCCACTTT	CASSLTADNSPLHF
.	TRBV5-1	TRBJ2-5	.	TGCGCCAGCAGCTTAGCTAGCGCCGAAGAGACCCAGTACTTC	CASSLASAEETQYF
.	TRBV11-2	TRBJ2-7	TRBD2	TGTGCCAGCAGCTTAGATTTCACTAGCGGGGGGGCCTACGAGCAGTACTTC	CASSLDFTSGGAYEQYF
.	TRBV7-2	TRBJ2-2	TRBD2	TGTGCCAGCAGCTTAGTCCCGCCTAGCGGGGGGGCCGGGGAGCTGTTTTTT	CASSLVPPSGGAGELFF
.	TRBV10-3	TRBJ1-2	TRBD1	TGTGCCATCAAAATCCCGACAGGGGTTGGCTACACCTTC	CAIKIPTGVGYTF
.	TRBV28	TRBJ2-7	.	TGTGCCAGCAGTTCACCGGGACTCCAGTTGTGGCAGTACTTC	CASSSPGLQLWQYF
.	TRBV7-2	TRBJ2-5	.	TGTGCCAGCAGCCCGCCGGGGTCTCAAGAGACCCAGTACTTC	CASSPPGSQETQYF
.	TRBV7-3	TRBJ2-7	TRBD2	TGTGCCAGCAGCCCGGGACTAGGGGGCGAGCAGTACTTC	CASSPGLGGEQYF
.	TRBV4-2	TRBJ1-1	.	TGTGCCAGCAGCCCGACCCAGGTCGGGAACACTGAAGCTTTCTTT	CASSPTQVGNTEAFF
once	TRBV5-6	TRBJ2-7	TRBD2	TGTGCCAGCAGCGGACTAGCGGTTCCCTACGAGCAGTACTTC	CASSGLAVPYEQYF
.	TRBV28	TRBJ2-5	TRBD2	TGTGCCAGCAGTCCGACTCGAGCGGGGGAGACCCAGTACTTC	CASSPTRAGETQYF
.	TRBV25-1	TRBJ1-3	.	TGTGCCAGCAGTGAACCGTTAGGGGCTGGAAACACCATATATTTT	CASSEPLGAGNTIYF
.	TRBV19	TRBJ2-5	TRBD1	TGTGCCAGTAGTCGGACAGGGGGCTTGGAGACCCAGTACTTC	CASSRTGGLETQYF
.	TRBV25-1	TRBJ2-2	.	TGTGCCAGCAGTGAACCGGGGAAGGCGACCGGGGAGCTGTTTTTT	CASSEPGKATGELFF
.	TRBV7-9	TRBJ1-1	.	TGTGCCAGCAGCTTAGGATCAGGGGCTAACACTGAAGCTTTCTTT	CASSLGSGANTEAFF
.	TRBV19	TRBJ2-3	.	TGTGCCAGTAGTGGAAGGCTCTTAGGGGGCACAGATACGCAGTATTTT	CASSGRLLGGTDTQYF
.	TRBV28	TRBJ2-2	TRBD2	TGTGCCCACAAAAGAGGGAGGGGAACCGGGGAGCTGTTTTTT	CAHKRGRGTGELFF
few	TRBV15	TRBJ1-5	.	TGTGCCACCAGCACAGGGCCCCAGCATTTT	CATSTGPQHF
once	TRBV6-6	TRBJ2-2	TRBD1	TGTGCCAGCAGTTACTCGCGAGGGGGCCACACCGGGGAGCTGTTTTTT	CASSYSRGGHTGELFF
.	TRBV5-1	TRBJ1-1	.	TGCGCCAGCAGCTTAGGAACCTCTATGTTCACTGAAGCTTTCTTT	CASSLGTSMFTEAFF
.	TRBV25-1	TRBJ1-2	.	TGTGCCAGCAGTGCCCCCGAGCGATTCAGGGGTGCCTATGGCTACACCTTC	CASSAPERFRGAYGYTF
.	TRBV28	TRBJ1-5	.	TGTGCCAGTGGAGTTAGAGAGCCCCAGCATTTT	CASGVREPQHF
.	TRBV9	TRBJ1-3	.	TGTGCCAGCAGCTCAGCAGGGACTGGAAACACCATATATTTT	CASSSAGTGNTIYF
few	TRBV7-2	TRBJ2-2	.	TGTGCCAGCAGCTTAAATGGAGGGGCCGGGGAGCTGTTTTTT	CASSLNGGAGELFF
.	TRBV6-1	TRBJ1-1	TRBD1	TGTGCCAGCAGGCGACAGGGGAACACTGAAGCTTTCTTT	CASRRQGNTEAFF
.	TRBV10-3	TRBJ2-7	TRBD2	TGTGCCATCAGTGCCACAGTCACCGGGGGGTCCCCTGTCTCCGAGCAGTACTTC	CAISATVTGGSPVSEQYF
.	TRBV9	TRBJ2-7	TRBD1	TGTGCCAGCAGCGTAGAGGCACAGGGGGCATCCGGCTCCTACGAGCAGTACTTC	CASSVEAQGASGSYEQYF
once	TRBV28	TRBJ1-1	TRBD1	TGTGCCAGCAGTGGGACAGGGGGTAAGAACACTGAAGCTTTCTTT	CASSGTGGKNTEAFF
.	TRBV7-8	TRBJ2-7	.	TGTGCCAGCAGGGTGGCAACTCAGGCCTACGAGCAGTACTTC	CASRVATQAYEQYF
.	TRBV6-5	TRBJ2-1	.	TGTGCCACCCAGGGTAACGGGGCCTCAGAGCAGTTCTTC	CATQGNGASEQFF
.	TRBV6-6	TRBJ1-1	.	TGTGCCAGCAGTTACCTGGGGCGCGGTCCCACTGAAGCTTTCTTT	CASSYLGRGPTEAFF
.	TRBV6-1	TRBJ1-5	.	TGTGCCAGCAGTCCTACAGGATATAGCAATCAGCCCCAGCATTTT	CASSPTGYSNQPQHF
.	TRBV19	TRBJ2-7	.	TGTGCCACCCAGGGGGCGGGGGACGAGCAGTACTTC	CATQGAGDEQYF
.	TRBV19	TRBJ1-2	TRBD1	TGTGCCGGGAGACCTTACAGGGGGTTAAACTATGGCTACACCTTC	CAGRPYRGLNYGYTF
.	TRBV5-5	TRBJ1-2	.	TGTGCCAGCAGCCTTGAAGGACAGTCTAACTATGGCTACACCTTC	CASSLEGQSNYGYTF
few	TRBV5-1	TRBJ2-1	TRBD2	TGCGCCAGCAGCTTGGCTAGCGGGAGGACTAGCGACAATGAGCAGTTCTTC	CASSLASGRTSDNEQFF
.	TRBV7-9	TRBJ2-4	.	TGTGCCAGCAGCCTGGACACCATCCCCATTCAGTACTTC	CASSLDTIPIQYF
once	TRBV28	TRBJ2-2	.	TGTGCCAGCAGGAGGGTTTCTCTGGACACCGGGGAGCTGTTTTTT	CASRRVSLDTGELFF
few	TRBV6-4	TRBJ2-7	.	TGTGCCAGCAGCAGACATATCTACGAGCAGTACTTC	CASSRHIYEQYF
.	TRBV18	TRBJ2-1	TRBD2	TGTGCCAGCCTACCGGGACTAGCGGGAGGCAATGAGCAGTTCTTC	CASLPGLAGGNEQFF
.	TRBV19	TRBJ2-2	.	TGTGCCAGTAGTCCCCGGACCGGGGAGCTGTTTTTT	CASSPRTGELFF
.	TRBV11-2	TRBJ2-2	.	TGTGCCACGAGGGAGTGGACGATGAACACCGGGGAGCTGTTTTTT	CATREWTMNTGELFF
.	TRBV14	TRBJ1-5	.	TGTGCCAGCAGCCAAGGACAAGGGGCTGGATCGGTCAATCAGCCCCAGCATTTT	CASSQGQGAGSVNQPQHF
.	TRBV5-1	TRBJ2-7	TRBD1	TGCGCCAGCAGCCTGATCGGGACAGGGACCTACGAGCAGTACTTC	CASSLIGTGTYEQYF
.	TRBV18	TRBJ2-7	TRBD1	TGTGCCAGCTCACGATATACAGGGGAATCCTACGAGCAGTACTTC	CASSRYTGESYEQYF
.	TRBV19	TRBJ2-1	TRBD2	TGTGCCAGTAGGGGGCTAGCGGGTCTCTACAATGAGCAGTTCTTC	CASRGLAGLYNEQFF